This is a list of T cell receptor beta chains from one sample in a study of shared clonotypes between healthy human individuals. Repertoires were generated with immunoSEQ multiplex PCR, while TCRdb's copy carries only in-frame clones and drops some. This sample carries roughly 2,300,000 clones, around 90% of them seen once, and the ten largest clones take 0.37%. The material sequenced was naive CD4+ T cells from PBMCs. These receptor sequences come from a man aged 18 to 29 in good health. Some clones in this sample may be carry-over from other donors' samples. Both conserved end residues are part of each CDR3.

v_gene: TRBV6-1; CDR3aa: CAISGTGQISGNTIYF
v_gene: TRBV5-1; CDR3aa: CASSLGRQGSVGGYEQYF
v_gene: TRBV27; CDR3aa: CASKGGYEQYF
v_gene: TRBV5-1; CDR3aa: CASSENPGNYNEQFF
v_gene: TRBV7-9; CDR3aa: CASSLEGGRTEAFF
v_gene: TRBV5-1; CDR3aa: CASSLYSGDTQYF
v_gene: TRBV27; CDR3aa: CASTFIQGSGSPLHF
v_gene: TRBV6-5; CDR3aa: CASHEIYGYTF
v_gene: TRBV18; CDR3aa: CASSPDSSGSYGYTF
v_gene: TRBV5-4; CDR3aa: CASSPSGTGGREQYF
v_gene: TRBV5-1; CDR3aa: CASSSRTFAGELFF
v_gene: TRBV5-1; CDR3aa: CASSFGTAFSEAFF
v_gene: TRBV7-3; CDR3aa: CASSILAGGFREQFF
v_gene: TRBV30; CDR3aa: CAAGRSGNTIYF
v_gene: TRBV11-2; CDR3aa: CASSLNRGTGLHYGYTF
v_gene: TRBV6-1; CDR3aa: CASRRGQMINTEAFF
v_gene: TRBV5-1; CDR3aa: CASSFGGRGGYTF
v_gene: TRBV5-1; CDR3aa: CASNVNTNTGELFF